This TCR beta chain was identified during a study of blood T cell repertoires in COVID-19. Generated by immunoSEQ multiplex PCR, the TCRdb table keeps only in-frame clones and is missing some. The data hold 320,000 or so clones, with roughly 87% observed a single time. The V end was cut by 5 bases, the J end by 3 bases, with 17 bases between. CDR1 is SGHAT and CDR2 is FQNNGV in the germline V gene. The CDR3 totals 15 residues. The sample comprised PBMCs or T cells enriched from blood (not recorded which). V gene TRBV11-2 combines with J gene TRBJ2-7; no clear D. The source is a woman under 40 who had recovered from COVID-19. The CDR3 reads CASSTAQSRFYEQYF. DNA of the CDR3: TGTGCCAGCAGCACCGCGCAGTCCAGGTTCTACGAGCAGTACTTC. Filled out from reference TRBV11-2 and TRBJ2-7, the complete variable domain reads EAGVAQSPRYKIIEKRQSVAFWCNPISGHATLYWYQQILGQGPKLLIQFQNNGVVDDSQLPKDRFSAERLKGVDSTLKIQPAKLEDSAVYLCASSTAQSRFYEQYFGPGTRLTVT.